One sample yielded the 27 T cell receptor beta chains listed below, sequenced in a study of T-cell memory formation after mild COVID-19 (dated by TCRdb to the early 2020s). Library creation used 5' RACE. TCRdb records Illumina NovaSeq 6000 as the sequencer. TCRdb passed the public sequencing reads through fastp at Q25 and MiXCR, retaining productive beta sequences. Here each entry gathers all rows of one CDR3 protein and keeps the most common genes and DNA. The sample table shows 310,000 or so distinct CDR3 sequences, and around 15% are seen once. Roughly a fifth of the sample is in the top ten clones. Sequenced material: PBMCs or a T cell subset sorted from them (not recorded which). The source of these receptors is a young man who had mild COVID-19 (a few samples of this study predate the infection). The sample titles of this study are shuffled in the database, so cell type and time point are left out; the donor was told from shared clones.

This chain connects TRBV29-1 to TRBJ2-7; 9 bases agree with TRBD1. V lost 7 bases, J lost 3 bases, and 7 bases stayed unmatched. The length of the CDR3 is 13 residues. Per the germline V gene, CDR1 is SQVTM and CDR2 is ANQGSEA. The CDR3 spells CSASTGGSYEQYV. Here the CDR3 DNA reads TGCAGCGCCTCGACAGGGGGTAGCTACGAGCAGTACGTC.

This clonotype was found a few times. This chain uses TRBV6-2 or TRBV6-3 with TRBJ2-1, with D hard to call. The CDR3 extends over 13 amino acids. Germline V gives CDR1 MNHEY, CDR2 SVGEGT. V shed 5 bases and J shed 4 bases, with 9 bases lying between them. Written as DNA, the CDR3 is TGTGCCAGCAGTCAGAGTACGTACAATGAGCAGTTCTTC. Its translation is CASSQSTYNEQFF.

For the CDR3, the DNA is TGTGCCAGCAGCCTGAAAGGGTCTCCCTACGAGCAGTACTTC. Translation gives CASSLKGSPYEQYF. The J gene is TRBJ2-7, the V gene TRBV4-2; D gene ambiguous. Between the trimmed V and J ends, which lost 4 bases and 2 bases, there was a span of 12 bases. The CDR3 is 14 residues long. CDR1 is LGHNA and CDR2 is YNFKEQ in the germline V gene.

The rearrangement uses TRBV24-1 and TRBJ2-3; D might be TRBD2 (7 bases). Germline loops: CDR1 KGHDR, CDR2 SFDVKD. The CDR3 is 15 residues long. V lost 12 bases and J lost 3, with 21 bases in between. The CDR3 region is CAPGLSGGDTDTQYF. The CDR3 DNA sequence: TGTGCCCCAGGACTGTCGGGGGGCGATACAGATACGCAGTATTTT.

The rearrangement joins TRBV20-1 to TRBJ2-1; 9 positions agree with TRBD1. The germline V gene has CDR1 DFQATT and CDR2 SNEGSKA (reference sequence). J was trimmed by 4 bases and V by 2 bases; bases with no gene match: 6. CDR3 length: 15 amino acids. The CDR3, as DNA: TGCAGTGCTAGAATTAGGACAGGGGAATACAATGAGCAGTTCTTC. It yields the protein CSARIRTGEYNEQFF.

V is TRBV10-3 and J is TRBJ1-2, with a tentative D call TRBD1 (6 bases). V was pared by 3 bases and J by 2 bases, with 10 bases between. The V gene's germline CDR1 is ENHRY and CDR2 SYGVKD. The CDR3 runs 14 residues. CDR3 DNA sequence: TGTGCCATCAGTGATCTGACAGGCAACTATGGCTACACCTTC. This codes for CAISDLTGNYGYTF.

This clonotype was seen more than once but under ten times. This rearrangement joins TRBV5-1 to TRBJ2-1; D remains unclear. The CDR3 length is 13 residues. CDR1 is SGHRS, CDR2 YFSETQ, per germline. V gave up 3 bases and J gave up 10 bases, with 14 bases separating them. This CDR3 is CASSSLQRAEQFF. CDR3 DNA sequence: TGCGCCAGCAGCTCTTTACAACGAGCGGAGCAGTTCTTC. The complete variable domain, with remaining parts taken from reference TRBV5-1 and TRBJ2-1, reads KAGVTQTPRYLIKTRGQQVTLSCSPISGHRSVSWYQQTPGQGLQFLFEYFSETQRNKGNFPGRFSGRQFSNSRSEMNVSTLELGDSALYLCASSSLQRAEQFFGPGTRLTVL.

This clonotype was found a few times. The chain recombines TRBV28 with TRBJ2-2; 8 nucleotides line up with TRBD2. This CDR3 has 15 amino acids. Losses at the gene ends were 7 bases for V and 5 bases for J; bases not matched to a gene: 9. Germline assignment: CDR1 MDHEN and CDR2 SYDVKM. Here the CDR3 DNA reads TGTGCCAGCACCCCGGGAGGGAGATGGACCGGGGAGCTGTTTTTT. Its translation: CASTPGGRWTGELFF.

This clonotype has more than one count but fewer than ten. The rearrangement links TRBV4-1 to TRBJ2-1; 14 bases map to TRBD2. J lost 12 bases, V lost 2 bases, and 9 bases had no gene match. CDR3 length: 16 amino acids. Per germline, CDR1 MGHRA and CDR2 YSYEKL. The CDR3 region is CASSQSGTSGGLGQFF. Here the CDR3 DNA reads TGCGCCAGCAGCCAATCCGGGACTAGCGGGGGCCTAGGGCAGTTCTTC.

The chain uses TRBV20-1 and TRBJ2-1; TRBD2 matches 14 bases. The length of the CDR3 is 15 residues. Germline V lookup: CDR1 DFQATT, CDR2 SNEGSKA (reference sequence). With V trimmed by 3 bases and J by 7 bases, 5 bases remained unmatched. The CDR3 sequence is CSARGLAGVNNEQFF. DNA of the CDR3: TGCAGTGCTAGGGGACTAGCGGGGGTCAATAATGAGCAGTTCTTC.

This rearrangement joins TRBV6-1 to TRBJ2-7, with 8 bases identical to TRBD1. V dropped 2 bases and J dropped 4; count of bases not matched to a gene: 16. The CDR3 contains 18 residues. From germline, CDR1 is MNHNS and CDR2 SASEGT. CDR3 protein: CASSEFIELGTGSYEQYV. The CDR3 nucleotides are TGTGCCAGCAGTGAATTCATTGAGTTGGGGACAGGTAGTTACGAGCAGTACGTC.

A few counts support this clonotype. The chain is built from TRBV20-1 and TRBJ1-4; D is undetermined. CDR3 length equals 12 residues. V lost 3 bases and J lost 8, with 10 bases in between. Germline CDR1 reads DFQATT; CDR2 reads SNEGSKA (reference sequence). In nucleotides, the CDR3 is TGCAGTGCTAGCGACGGCAGCGAAAAACTGTTTTTT. Residues: CSASDGSEKLFF.

Ten or more counts support this clonotype. The chain employs TRBV9 and TRBJ1-1, with a possible D match to TRBD1 (5 bases). Germline V gives CDR1 SGDLS, CDR2 YYNGEE. This CDR3 contains 15 residues. V was cut by 0 bases and J by 7 bases, with 16 bases left in between. CDR3 DNA: TGTGCCAGCAGCGTAGGTGCAGGGCACACGGTTGAAGCTTTCTTT. Translated: CASSVGAGHTVEAFF.

The chain is built from TRBV9 and TRBJ2-3; D unclear. Between the trimmed V and J ends, which lost 3 bases and 0 bases, there was a span of 5 bases. The CDR3 covers 13 residues. In germline, CDR1 is SGDLS, CDR2 YYNGEE. In DNA, the CDR3 is TGTGCCAGCAGCGCCGCTAGCACAGATACGCAGTATTTT. Its protein is CASSAASTDTQYF.

This chain connects TRBV18 to TRBJ2-1; 9 bases map to TRBD2. In germline, CDR1 is KGHSH, CDR2 LQKENI. The CDR3 runs 16 residues. Trimming at V came to 2 bases and at J to 7 bases, leaving 9 bases not matched to a gene. The CDR3 sequence is CASSPGASGTGNEQFF. For the CDR3, the DNA is TGTGCCAGCTCACCAGGGGCTAGCGGGACGGGGAATGAGCAGTTCTTC. Filled out from reference TRBV18 and TRBJ2-1, the complete variable domain reads NAGVMQNPRHLVRRRGQEARLRCSPMKGHSHVYWYRQLPEEGLKFMVYLQKENIIDESGMPKERFSAEFPKEGPSILRIQQVVRGDSAAYFCASSPGASGTGNEQFFGPGTRLTVL.

This clonotype was counted between two and nine times. Written as DNA, the CDR3 is TGTGCCAGCACTCTGGGGGTGACCACAGATACGCAGTATTTT. Amino acid sequence: CASTLGVTTDTQYF. V usage is TRBV7-6 and J usage is TRBJ2-3, with D perhaps matching TRBD1 or TRBD2 (5 bases each). Per germline, CDR1 SGHVS and CDR2 FNYEAQ. V lost 7 bases and J lost 2, with 13 bases in between. The CDR3 totals 14 residues.

The chain combines TRBV7-8 with TRBJ1-1, with D possibly being TRBD1 (5 bases). CDR1 is SGHVS and CDR2 is FQNEAQ in the germline V gene. The CDR3 sequence is 14 residues long. Trimming took 5 bases from V and 3 from J, leaving 13 bases between them. The CDR3 sequence is CASSPRWGYTEAFF. In DNA, the CDR3 is TGTGCCAGCAGCCCCAGGTGGGGGTACACTGAAGCTTTCTTT.

The chain carries TRBV29-1 and TRBJ1-2; a possible D gene is TRBD1 (5 bases). Germline CDR1 is SQVTM and CDR2 is ANQGSEA. The V and J ends lost 6 bases and 1 base respectively, with 6 bases between them. The CDR3 runs 11 residues. CDR3 amino acids: CSVTDNYGYTF. The CDR3 DNA reads TGCAGCGTGACAGATAACTATGGCTACACCTTC.

This clonotype was observed a few times. The V gene is TRBV4-3, the J gene TRBJ2-2; no firm D call. V gave up 3 bases and J gave up 5 bases, with 10 bases separating them. The CDR3 has 14 amino acids. CDR1 LGHNA and CDR2 YSLEER come from the germline V gene. CDR3 region: CASSHADGTGELFF. The CDR3 nucleotides read TGCGCCAGCAGCCATGCCGACGGAACCGGGGAGCTGTTTTTT.

This clonotype was detected many times. The DNA of the CDR3 is TGTGCCAGCAGCCCCCCAGGGGGGAACCATGAGCAGTTCTTC. Protein: CASSPPGGNHEQFF. J is TRBJ2-1 and V is TRBV7-3, with D tentatively TRBD1 (7 bases). Germline V gene data show CDR1 as SGHTA and CDR2 as FQGTGA. Trimming took off 5 bases at V and 8 bases at J, with 16 bases between the two ends. The CDR3 sequence is 14 residues long.

This clonotype was counted at least ten times. The genes are TRBV3-1 and TRBJ1-4, with D possibly TRBD1 on 6 matching bases. The ends were cut back, 1 base at V and 6 bases at J, with 12 bases in the middle. The CDR3 consists of 15 residues. The V gene's germline CDR1 is LGHDT and CDR2 YNNKEL (reference sequence). CDR3 coding DNA: TGTGCCAGCAGCCAAGGCAGGGGATGGGATGAAAAACTGTTTTTT. Translating gives CASSQGRGWDEKLFF.

V is TRBV2 and J is TRBJ1-2, with D unresolved. CDR1 and CDR2 (germline): SNHLY, FYNNEI. V was trimmed by 6 bases and J by 4 bases, leaving 9 bases between them. The CDR3 contains 12 residues. The chain's CDR3 is CASRRMLYGYTF. The DNA for the CDR3 is TGTGCCAGCAGAAGGATGCTCTATGGCTACACCTTC.

This clonotype was seen more than once but under ten times. The chain uses TRBV7-6 and TRBJ1-6; TRBD1 is a possible D gene (5 bases). The CDR3 is made up of 14 amino acids. The V end was cut by 3 bases, the J end by 5 bases, with 8 bases between. The germline V gene has CDR1 SGHVS and CDR2 FNYEAQ. The CDR3 loop reads CASSFSGNNSPLHF. The CDR3 nucleotides read TGTGCCAGCAGCTTTTCAGGGAATAATTCACCCCTCCACTTT.

CDR3: CASSPREGSYEQYV. CDR3 sequence (DNA): TGTGCCAGCAGCCCCCGGGAGGGGTCCTACGAGCAGTACGTC. The chain recombines TRBV21-1 with TRBJ2-7; the table gives TRBD2 as D, unverified against the DNA. TRBV21-1 is shown as a pseudogene. The CDR3 loop spans 14 amino acids.

This clonotype was seen more than once but under ten times. DNA of the CDR3: TGTGCCAGCAGCAAGGGGGGTCCTTACGAGCAGTACGTC. Translation: CASSKGGPYEQYV. The gene calls are TRBV7-8 and TRBJ2-7; D might be TRBD1 or TRBD2, each matching 6 bases. The germline V gene has CDR1 SGHVS and CDR2 FQNEAQ. V lost 5 bases, J lost 4 bases, and 12 bases lay in between. The CDR3 runs to 13 residues.

The chain uses TRBV5-4 and TRBJ1-2; D gene uncertain. V lost 3 bases to trimming and J lost 0 bases, with 9 bases between them. Per germline, CDR1 SGHNT and CDR2 YYREEE (reference sequence). This CDR3 region has 14 residues. The CDR3 loop reads CASSSFGANYGYTF. For the CDR3, the DNA is TGTGCCAGCAGCTCATTCGGGGCTAACTATGGCTACACCTTC. The variable domain in full, with the rest retrieved from reference TRBV5-4 and TRBJ1-2, is ETGVTQSPTHLIKTRGQQVTLRCSSQSGHNTVSWYQQALGQGPQFIFQYYREEENGRGNFPPRFSGLQFPNYSSELNVNALELDDSALYLCASSSFGANYGYTFGSGTRLTVV.

There are many counts of this clonotype. The V call is TRBV5-1, the J call TRBJ2-7, with no clear D. Trimming removed 0 bases at V and 5 bases at J, with 9 bases between. The CDR3 totals 13 residues. Looked up from germline, CDR1 is SGHRS and CDR2 is YFSETQ. The CDR3 DNA follows: TGCGCCAGCAGCTTGGATGGTAACCACGAGCAGTACGTC. It codes for CASSLDGNHEQYV.